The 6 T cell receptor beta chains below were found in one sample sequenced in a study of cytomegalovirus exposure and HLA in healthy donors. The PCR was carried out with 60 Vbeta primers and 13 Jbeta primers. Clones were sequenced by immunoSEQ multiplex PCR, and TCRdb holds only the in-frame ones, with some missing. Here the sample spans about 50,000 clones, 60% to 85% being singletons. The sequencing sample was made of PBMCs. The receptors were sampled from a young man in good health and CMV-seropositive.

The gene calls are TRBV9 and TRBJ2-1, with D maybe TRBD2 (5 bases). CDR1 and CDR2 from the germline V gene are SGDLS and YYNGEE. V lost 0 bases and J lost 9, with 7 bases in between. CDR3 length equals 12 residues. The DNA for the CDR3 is TGTGCCAGCAGCGTAGTAGGAGGTGAGCAGTTCTTC. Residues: CASSVVGGEQFF.

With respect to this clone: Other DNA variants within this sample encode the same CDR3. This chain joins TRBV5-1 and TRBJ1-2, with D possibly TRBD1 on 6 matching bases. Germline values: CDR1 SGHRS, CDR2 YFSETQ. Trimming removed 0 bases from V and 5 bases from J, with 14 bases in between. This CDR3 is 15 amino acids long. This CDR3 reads CASSLVAGAGYGYTF. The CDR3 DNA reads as TGCGCCAGCAGCTTGGTAGCAGGGGCTGGGTATGGCTACACCTTC.

The CDR3 region is CASSDSQGGHEQFF. The CDR3 coding sequence is TGTGCCAGCAGTGACTCTCAGGGTGGCCATGAGCAGTTCTTC. The rearrangement uses TRBV6-4 and TRBJ2-1; D may be TRBD1 (5 bases). V was shortened by 0 bases and J by 8 bases, with 11 bases between the two germline ends. The germline CDR1 and CDR2 sequences are MRHNA and SNTAGT. This CDR3 has 14 amino acids.

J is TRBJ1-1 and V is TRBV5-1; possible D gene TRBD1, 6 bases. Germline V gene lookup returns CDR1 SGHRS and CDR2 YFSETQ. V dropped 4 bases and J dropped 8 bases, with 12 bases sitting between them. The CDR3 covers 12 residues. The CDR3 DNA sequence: TGCGCCAGCAGCCCGGGACAAGGCGAAGCTTTCTTT. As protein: CASSPGQGEAFF.

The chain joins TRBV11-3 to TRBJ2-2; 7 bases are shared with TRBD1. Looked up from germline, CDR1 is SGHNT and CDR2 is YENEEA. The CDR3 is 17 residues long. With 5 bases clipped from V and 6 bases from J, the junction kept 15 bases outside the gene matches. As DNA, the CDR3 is TGTGCCAGCAGCCGAACAGGGGTGGGGAGTAAGGCCGGGGAGCTGTTTTTT. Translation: CASSRTGVGSKAGELFF.

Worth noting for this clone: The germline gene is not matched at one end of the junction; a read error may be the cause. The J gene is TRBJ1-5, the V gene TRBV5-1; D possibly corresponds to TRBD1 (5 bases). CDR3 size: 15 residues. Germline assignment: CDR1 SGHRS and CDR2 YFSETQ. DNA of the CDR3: TGCGCCAGCAGCTTGGACGGGGGGAGCAATCAGCCCCAGAATTTT. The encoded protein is CASSLDGGSNQPQNF.